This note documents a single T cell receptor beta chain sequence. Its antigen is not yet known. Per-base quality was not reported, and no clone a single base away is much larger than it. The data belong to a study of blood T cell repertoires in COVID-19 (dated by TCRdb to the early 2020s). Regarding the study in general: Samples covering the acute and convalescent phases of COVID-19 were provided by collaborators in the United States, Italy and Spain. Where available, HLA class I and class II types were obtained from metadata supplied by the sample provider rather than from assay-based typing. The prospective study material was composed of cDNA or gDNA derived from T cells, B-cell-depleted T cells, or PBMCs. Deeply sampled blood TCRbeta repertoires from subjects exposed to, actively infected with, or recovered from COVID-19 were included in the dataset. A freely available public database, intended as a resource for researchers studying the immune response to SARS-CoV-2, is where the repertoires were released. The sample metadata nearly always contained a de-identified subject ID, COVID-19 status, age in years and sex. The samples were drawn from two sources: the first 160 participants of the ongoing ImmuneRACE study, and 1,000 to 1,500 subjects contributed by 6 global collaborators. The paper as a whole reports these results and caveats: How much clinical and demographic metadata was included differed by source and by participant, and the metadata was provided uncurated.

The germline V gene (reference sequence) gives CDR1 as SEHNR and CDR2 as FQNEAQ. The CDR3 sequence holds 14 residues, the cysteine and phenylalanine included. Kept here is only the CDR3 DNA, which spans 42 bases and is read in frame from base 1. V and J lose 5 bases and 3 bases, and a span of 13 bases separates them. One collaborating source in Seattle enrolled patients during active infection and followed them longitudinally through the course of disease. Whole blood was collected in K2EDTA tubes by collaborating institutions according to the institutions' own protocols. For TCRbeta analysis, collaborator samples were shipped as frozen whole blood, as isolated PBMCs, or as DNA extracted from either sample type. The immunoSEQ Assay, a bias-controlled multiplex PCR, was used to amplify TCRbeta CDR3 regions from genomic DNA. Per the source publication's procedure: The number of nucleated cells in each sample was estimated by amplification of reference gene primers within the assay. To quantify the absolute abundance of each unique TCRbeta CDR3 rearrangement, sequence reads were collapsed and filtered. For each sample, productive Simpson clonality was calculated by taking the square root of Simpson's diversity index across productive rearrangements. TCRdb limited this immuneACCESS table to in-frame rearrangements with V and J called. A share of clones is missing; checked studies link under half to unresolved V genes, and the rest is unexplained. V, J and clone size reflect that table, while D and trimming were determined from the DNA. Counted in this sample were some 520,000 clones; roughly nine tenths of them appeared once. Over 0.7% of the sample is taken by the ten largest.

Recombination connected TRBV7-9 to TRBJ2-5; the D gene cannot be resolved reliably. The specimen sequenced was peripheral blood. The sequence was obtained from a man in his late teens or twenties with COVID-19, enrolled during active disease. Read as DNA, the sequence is TGTGCCAGCAGCCCCATGAGGTTAAAAGAGACCCAGTACTTC. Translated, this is CASSPMRLKETQYF.